This T cell receptor (beta chain) was profiled in a study of blood T cells in healthy people across ages. Germline V gene sequence: CDR1 SGHDT, CDR2 YYEEEE. The CDR3 spans 17 residues. The V gene lost 2 bases and the J gene lost 2 bases, with 18 bases spanning the gap. A second PCR, run for about 6 to 11 cycles, used a sample-barcoded 5' primer plus a J-beta primer mix. The yield of each sample was at least 2.5 million CDR3-containing paired-end reads. Via MiXCR, TCRdb re-called the 5' RACE reads, giving one row per CDR3 protein. The repertoire holds hundreds of thousands of distinct CDR3 sequences, with about 56% as singletons.

This chain uses TRBV5-6 with TRBJ2-3; possibly TRBD2 for D (5 bases). This clonotype was obtained from a man aged 35 to 55 in good health. What was sequenced was blood. The CDR3 bases are TGTGCCAGCAGCTTCTCTAGCCCTGTTCTACACACAGATACGCAGTATTTT. Amino acids: CASSFSSPVLHTDTQYF.